These T cell receptor beta chains were read from a single sample in a study of blood T cell repertoires in COVID-19. Sequenced by immunoSEQ multiplex PCR; TCRdb stores in-frame clones only, minus some. The sample has around 160,000 clones, around 90% seen once. What was sequenced was peripheral blood. The source is a man aged 55 to 69 with active or convalescent COVID-19. CDR3s include the opening cysteine and the closing phenylalanine or tryptophan. A D gene is named only where the DNA matches it firmly. Clone size appears in some rows only: once, few, many, or a class for an expanded clone.

V,J,size,D,CDR3,DNA
TRBV6-5,TRBJ1-2,-,-,CASSYSTGSTYGYTF,TGTGCCAGCAGTTACTCGACAGGTTCTACTTATGGCTACACCTTC
TRBV7-8,TRBJ2-2,-,-,CASSSQAPNTGELFF,TGTGCCAGCAGCTCTCAGGCTCCCAACACCGGGGAGCTGTTTTTT
TRBV5-6,TRBJ1-3,-,TRBD1,CASSFLDRGPGNTIYF,TGTGCCAGCAGCTTCCTGGACAGGGGGCCTGGAAACACCATATATTTT
TRBV5-5,TRBJ1-3,once,-,CASSWEHRSSGNTIYF,TGTGCCAGCAGCTGGGAACACAGGAGCTCTGGAAACACCATATATTTT
TRBV7-9,TRBJ2-6,-,-,CASSLGSSGANVLTF,TGTGCCAGCAGCTTAGGGAGCTCTGGGGCCAACGTCCTGACTTTC
TRBV27,TRBJ1-2,-,TRBD1,CASSLGTGIGYGYTF,TGTGCCAGCAGTTTAGGGACAGGGATTGGGTATGGCTACACCTTC
TRBV5-1,TRBJ2-7,-,TRBD2,CASSLAASGRREQYF,TGCGCCAGCAGCTTGGCGGCTAGCGGGAGGAGAGAGCAGTACTTC
TRBV5-1,TRBJ1-4,-,-,CASRKLGQGGEKLFF,TGCGCCAGCAGGAAATTAGGGCAGGGTGGAGAAAAACTGTTTTTT
TRBV24-1,TRBJ1-2,-,TRBD1,CATQGANGYTF,TGTGCCACTCAGGGGGCAAATGGCTACACCTTC
TRBV10-3,TRBJ2-6,-,TRBD1,CAITGTGEGANVLTF,TGTGCCATTACCGGGACAGGGGAGGGGGCCAACGTCCTGACTTTC
TRBV19,TRBJ1-2,-,-,CASSMEANTNYGYTF,TGTGCCAGTAGTATGGAGGCCAACACTAACTATGGCTACACCTTC